These 3 T cell receptor beta chains originate from one sample sequenced in a study of human T cells and chemical hapten exposure. Using its own MiXCR run on the RACE reads, TCRdb lists one record per CDR3 protein. The sample contains about 69,000 distinct CDR3 sequences, about 9.3% of which appear only once. Time point indicated: patch test 2, 6 weeks after DPC sensitization. Stated treatment: therapeutic diphenylcyclopropenone sensitization with weekly scalp DPC. This material consisted of whole blood, taken in connection with sensitization to the hapten diphenylcyclopropenone (DPC). These receptors were taken from a woman aged 45-60 years with alopecia areata. Some clones in this sample may be carry-over from other donors' samples.

This clonotype was counted at least ten times. The chain links TRBV2 to TRBJ1-1; 7 bases are a match to TRBD1. This CDR3 region has 13 residues. Losses at the gene ends were 5 bases for V and 5 bases for J; bases not matched to a gene: 5. The germline CDR1 and CDR2 sequences are SNHLY and FYNNEI. In DNA form, the CDR3 reads TGTGCCAGCAGTCCACAGGGGCGGACTGAAGCTTTCTTT. Protein sequence: CASSPQGRTEAFF.

The chain uses TRBV12-3 or TRBV12-4 and TRBJ2-3, with 10 bases that match TRBD2. The trim removed 5 bases at V and 5 bases at J, leaving 7 bases unmatched. CDR3 length: 15 amino acids. CDR3 in amino acids: CASSPLAGVGDTQYF. CDR3 sequence (DNA): TGTGCCAGCAGTCCGCTAGCGGGAGTGGGAGATACGCAGTATTTT.

V and J are TRBV7-6 and TRBJ2-7, with a possible D match to TRBD2 (5 bases). V was shortened by 5 bases and J by 5 bases, with 22 bases between the two germline ends. The CDR3 covers 16 residues. Germline-derived CDR1 and CDR2 are SGHVS and FNYEAQ. CDR3 bases: TGTGCCAGCAGCACCCCATTTCGGGGAGATCGCCACGAGCAGTACTTC. Translated, it gives CASSTPFRGDRHEQYF.